This T cell receptor (beta chain) came from a study of OX40 agonist ivuxolimab in advanced cancers. Germline CDR1 reads SGHDT; CDR2 reads YYEEEE. V lost 3 bases, J lost 7 bases, and 1 base stayed unmatched. The CDR3 contains 13 residues. Clones were sequenced by immunoSEQ multiplex PCR, and TCRdb holds only the in-frame ones, with some missing. Among about 60,000 clones, 75% to 90% were seen once, and the ten largest hold under 0.7%. The table lists this clone with a few counts. This clonotype originated in an adult with an advanced solid tumor such as melanoma, head and neck, liver or kidney cancer. This material consisted of CD4+ or CD8+ T cells sorted from blood, taken in a trial of the OX40 agonist ivuxolimab. The J gene is TRBJ2-5, the V gene TRBV5-6; 12 bases align to TRBD2. CDR3 loop: CASSSGLAGTQYF. In nucleotides, the CDR3 is TGTGCCAGCAGCTCGGGACTAGCGGGGACCCAGTACTTC.